The 32 T cell receptor beta chains below all came from one sample that was sequenced in a study of T cells in Graves' hyperthyroidism and ophthalmopathy. RNA transcripts provided the source from which TCR beta CDR3 regions were amplified. HTBI primers were used for first-round RT-PCR of the TCR CDR3. One entry per CDR3 protein results from TCRdb running MiXCR on the multiplex PCR reads. The profile shows roughly 520,000 distinct CDR3 sequences, approximately 24% of them singletons. What was sequenced was blood. These receptors were collected from a woman in her thirties with Graves' ophthalmopathy.

This clonotype was detected many times. This rearrangement joins TRBV11-2 to TRBJ2-2, with TRBD2 matching 12 bases. The germline V gene has CDR1 SGHAT and CDR2 FQNNGV. Losses at the gene ends were 4 bases for V and 1 base for J; bases not matched to a gene: 7. The CDR3 contains 18 residues. The CDR3: CASSSTWTSGKNTGELFF. The CDR3 DNA is TGTGCCAGCAGCTCGACCTGGACTAGCGGGAAGAACACCGGGGAGCTGTTTTTT.

There are many counts of this clonotype. Since a much larger clone is just one base distant, this may be a read error. This chain connects TRBV27 to TRBJ2-7; 8 bases match TRBD1. Germline CDR1 reads MNHEY; CDR2 reads SMNVEV (reference sequence). V was clipped by 6 bases and J by 6 bases; unmatched bases: 4. The CDR3 is made up of 12 amino acids. As DNA, the CDR3 is TGTGCCAGCAGCCAGACAGGGGCCGAGCAGTACTTC. It codes for CASSQTGAEQYF.

This clonotype was counted at least ten times. The chain is built from TRBV12-3 or TRBV12-4 and TRBJ2-7, with D tentatively TRBD1 or TRBD2 (6 bases each). Trimming removed 7 bases from V and 3 bases from J, with 13 bases in between. CDR3 length: 13 amino acids. Written as DNA, the CDR3 is TGTGCCAGCACTCAGGGGAGGAGCTACGAGCAGTACTTC. This gives the protein CASTQGRSYEQYF.

The V gene is TRBV7-6, the J gene TRBJ2-5, with D maybe TRBD2 (5 bases). V lost 5 bases and J lost 3, with 16 bases in between. The CDR3 length is 15 residues. Germline V CDR1 and CDR2: SGHVS, FNYEAQ. CDR3 DNA sequence: TGTGCCAGCAGCCCATACGGGGAAGTGGAAGAGACCCAGTACTTC. Its protein is CASSPYGEVEETQYF.

This sequence joins TRBV24-1 and TRBJ2-2; TRBD1 matches 9 bases. The CDR3 totals 17 residues. Germline V CDR1 and CDR2: KGHDR, SFDVKD. The V and J ends lost 2 bases and 6 bases, in that order; junction bases with no gene match: 9. The CDR3 DNA follows: TGTGCCACCAGTGATTATACAGGGGGCCAAGTGGCCGGGGAGCTGTTTTTT. Translating gives CATSDYTGGQVAGELFF.

This clonotype was detected many times. One junction end does not reproduce the germline sequence, and a read error may be involved. The gene calls are TRBV6-5 and TRBJ1-1, with 8 positions matching TRBD1. Germline CDR1 is MNHEY and CDR2 is SVGAGI. The CDR3 runs to 16 residues. The DNA for the CDR3 is TGTGCCAGCAGTCACTCGATAGGACAGGGGAACACTGAAGCTTTCTTT. Translating it yields CASSHSIGQGNTEAFF.

The chain combines TRBV5-5 with TRBJ1-5; a weak D match, TRBD1 (5 bases). The CDR3 is 16 residues long. Deletions cut 1 base from V and 7 bases from J, with 18 bases between. Germline V CDR1 and CDR2: SGHKS, YYEKEE (reference sequence). CDR3 DNA sequence: TGTGCCAGCAGCTTGCTCACAGGAGGCCCCATGCAGCCCCAGCATTTT. Residues: CASSLLTGGPMQPQHF.

The gene calls are TRBV2 and TRBJ2-7; weak D call: TRBD2 (5 bases). The CDR3 totals 12 residues. Germline assignment: CDR1 SNHLY and CDR2 FYNNEI. The V and J ends lost 7 bases and 2 bases respectively, with 9 bases between them. For the CDR3, the DNA is TGTGCCAGCAAAAGGGAGCCCTACGAGCAGTACTTC. It is translated as CASKREPYEQYF.

The rearrangement uses TRBV20-1 and TRBJ1-5; D gene uncertain. V lost 1 base to trimming and J lost 5 bases, with 9 bases between them. The CDR3 totals 13 residues. Germline CDR1 reads DFQATT; CDR2 reads SNEGSKA (reference sequence). CDR3 DNA: TGCAGTGCTAGAGTCGGTACAGATCAGCCCCAGCATTTT. Its translation is CSARVGTDQPQHF.

The chain uses TRBV6-1 and TRBJ1-2; D uncertain. The germline V gene has CDR1 MNHNS and CDR2 SASEGT. This CDR3 comprises 12 residues. V lost 8 bases and J 8 bases, leaving 15 bases between the germline ends. CDR3 loop: CASWEGPVGYTF. In nucleotides, the CDR3 is TGTGCCAGCTGGGAGGGTCCAGTAGGCTACACCTTC.

The chain combines TRBV6-5 with TRBJ1-1, with a weak D call TRBD1 (5 bases). This CDR3 has 13 residues. The germline V gene has CDR1 MNHEY and CDR2 SVGAGI. V lost 1 base and J 7 bases, leaving 10 bases between the germline ends. Here the CDR3 reads CASSYFKGVEAFF. In DNA, the CDR3 is TGTGCCAGCAGTTACTTTAAAGGGGTTGAAGCTTTCTTT.

Notes on this clonotype: A much larger clone sits a single nucleotide away, making a read error possible. V and J are TRBV27 and TRBJ1-2, with no clear D. CDR3 length equals 15 residues. The germline V gene has CDR1 MNHEY and CDR2 SMNVEV (reference sequence). The V end was cut by 5 bases, the J end by 7 bases, with 20 bases between. Here the CDR3 reads CASSDVGPARAGYTF. As DNA, the CDR3 is TGTGCCAGCAGTGACGTGGGTCCCGCTAGGGCTGGCTACACCTTC.

This clonotype was seen many times. This rearrangement joins TRBV6-1 to TRBJ1-2, with D possibly matching TRBD1 (5 bases). This CDR3 is 14 amino acids long. The V gene lost 6 bases and the J gene lost 0 bases, with 11 bases spanning the gap. Germline CDR1 MNHNS, CDR2 SASEGT. The CDR3 DNA reads as TGTGCCAGCAGCGACGCAGGGACTAACTATGGCTACACCTTC. Translated: CASSDAGTNYGYTF.

The genes are TRBV6-1 and TRBJ1-1; D is undetermined. This CDR3 is built from 14 residues. V gave up 5 bases and J gave up 6 bases, with 16 bases separating them. Germline CDR1 is MNHNS and CDR2 is SASEGT. The CDR3 spells CASSNGLLGAEAFF. Written as DNA, the CDR3 is TGTGCCAGCAGTAATGGTCTCCTTGGGGCTGAAGCTTTCTTT.

A few counts support this clonotype. The chain has TRBV18 and TRBJ2-7, with 8 bases aligning to TRBD1. The V gene end was trimmed by 4 bases and the J gene end by 1 base; junction bases not matched to a gene: 9. The CDR3 length is 16 residues. Germline V gene sequence: CDR1 KGHSH, CDR2 LQKENI. The CDR3 loop is CASSHIPGGPSYEQYF. CDR3 sequence (DNA): TGTGCCAGCTCACATATTCCAGGGGGCCCTTCCTACGAGCAGTACTTC.

The table lists this clonotype with a few counts. This sequence joins TRBV7-3 and TRBJ1-1; D is unresolved. Trimming took off 5 bases at V and 2 bases at J, with 9 bases between the two ends. Germline values: CDR1 SGHTA, CDR2 FQGTGA. The CDR3 has 13 amino acids. In nucleotides, the CDR3 is TGTGCCAGCAGCCCTTACGCCAACACTGAAGCTTTCTTT. Protein sequence: CASSPYANTEAFF.

This clonotype came up many times. The J gene is TRBJ1-2, the V gene TRBV18; perhaps TRBD1 as D (6 bases). The V end was cut by 1 base, the J end by 6 bases, with 18 bases between. CDR1 is KGHSH and CDR2 is LQKENI in the germline V gene. This CDR3 spans 16 amino acids. The CDR3 region is CASSPRGLQGRDGYTF. CDR3 coding DNA: TGTGCCAGCTCACCACGGGGATTACAGGGAAGGGATGGCTACACCTTC. The whole variable domain, remainder taken from reference TRBV18 and TRBJ1-2, is NAGVMQNPRHLVRRRGQEARLRCSPMKGHSHVYWYRQLPEEGLKFMVYLQKENIIDESGMPKERFSAEFPKEGPSILRIQQVVRGDSAAYFCASSPRGLQGRDGYTFGSGTRLTVV.

A remark on this clonotype: Germline is not matched at one junction end, which may reflect a read error. V is TRBV7-9 and J is TRBJ2-7, with 7 bases fitting TRBD2. The CDR3 is made up of 14 amino acids. CDR1 is SEHNR, CDR2 FQNEAQ, per germline (reference sequence). The CDR3 is CASGFLGGDYEQYF. CDR3 bases: TGTGCCAGCGGCTTCCTGGGGGGGGACTACGAGCAGTACTTC.

The gene calls are TRBV7-9 and TRBJ1-2; TRBD1 aligns across 10 bases. J lost 7 bases, V lost 5 bases, and 10 bases had no gene match. The CDR3 is 15 amino acids. CDR1 is SEHNR, CDR2 FQNEAQ, per germline (reference sequence). In DNA form, the CDR3 reads TGTGCCAGCAGCAAAACCGGGACAGGGGCAGGTGGCTACACCTTC. This encodes CASSKTGTGAGGYTF.

The genes are TRBV5-6 and TRBJ2-6; D gene uncertain. Deletions cut 0 bases from V and 4 bases from J, with 8 bases between. Per the germline V gene, CDR1 is SGHDT and CDR2 is YYEEEE. This CDR3 contains 15 residues. Written as DNA, the CDR3 is TGTGCCAGCAGCTTGGTGGGCCTGGGGGCCAACGTCCTGACTTTC. Residues: CASSLVGLGANVLTF.

This clonotype was picked up many times. The CDR3 sequence is CASSTAVENTEAFF. The CDR3 nucleotides read TGTGCCAGCTCCACCGCTGTCGAGAACACTGAAGCTTTCTTT. The rearrangement joins TRBV6-1 to TRBJ1-1; D gene unclear. Trimming removed 8 bases from V and 1 base from J, with 14 bases in between. The CDR3 runs to 14 residues. Germline CDR1 is MNHNS and CDR2 is SASEGT.

This clonotype was seen only a few times. V and J are TRBV6-1 and TRBJ2-5, with D tentatively TRBD2 (5 bases). This CDR3 has 15 amino acids. The germline V and J ends were trimmed by 6 bases and 5 bases, with 19 bases remaining between them. Germline-derived CDR1 and CDR2 are MNHNS and SASEGT. The CDR3 reads CASRSGLARLETQYF. The DNA for the CDR3 is TGTGCCAGCAGAAGTGGGCTAGCAAGGCTCGAGACCCAGTACTTC.

This clonotype was seen ten or more times. This chain uses TRBV11-1 with TRBJ2-5; 8 positions match TRBD1. Unmatched junction bases numbered 3, after V lost 4 bases and J lost 2 bases. Germline CDR1 is SGHAT and CDR2 is FQDESV (reference sequence). This CDR3 comprises 14 residues. CDR3 DNA: TGTGCCAGCAGCTCCAGGACAGGGCAAGAGACCCAGTACTTC. Amino acid sequence: CASSSRTGQETQYF.

This clonotype occurred many times. The rearrangement joins TRBV27 to TRBJ2-2; a possible D gene is TRBD1 (6 bases). CDR1 is MNHEY, CDR2 SMNVEV, per germline (reference sequence). This CDR3 contains 18 residues. V was trimmed by 1 base and J by 5 bases, leaving 20 bases between them. The CDR3 sequence: CASSLLGAVEGETGELFF. In nucleotides, the CDR3 is TGTGCCAGCAGTTTATTGGGGGCCGTTGAGGGGGAAACCGGGGAGCTGTTTTTT.

This chain uses TRBV12-3 or TRBV12-4 with TRBJ1-1, with TRBD1 as a possible D gene (6 bases). The V gene lost 7 bases and the J gene lost 1 base, with 16 bases spanning the gap. The CDR3 totals 15 residues. This CDR3 is CASIQTGQKNTEAFF. CDR3 DNA sequence: TGTGCCAGCATTCAAACCGGACAGAAGAACACTGAAGCTTTCTTT.

The chain carries TRBV9 and TRBJ1-1, with TRBD1 as a possible D gene (5 bases). CDR1 is SGDLS and CDR2 is YYNGEE in the germline V gene. The CDR3 runs to 15 residues. The ends were cut back, 0 bases at V and 0 bases at J, with 9 bases in the middle. The CDR3 sequence is CASSVGGSLNTEAFF. Written as DNA, the CDR3 is TGTGCCAGCAGCGTAGGGGGGTCACTGAACACTGAAGCTTTCTTT.

This chain uses TRBV7-2 with TRBJ1-5; possible D gene TRBD1, 6 bases. The CDR3 is 15 residues long. The germline V gene encodes CDR1 SGHTA and CDR2 FQGNSA. V was trimmed by 5 bases and J by 6 bases, leaving 17 bases between them. CDR3 sequence: CASSEGGGASQPQHF. The CDR3 bases are TGTGCCAGCAGCGAGGGGGGGGGCGCGAGTCAGCCCCAGCATTTT.

This clonotype has more than one count but fewer than ten. The chain links TRBV11-2 to TRBJ1-1; D might be TRBD1 (5 bases). V dropped 4 bases and J dropped 0 bases, with 12 bases sitting between them. The CDR3 totals 15 residues. CDR1 SGHAT and CDR2 FQNNGV come from the germline V gene. CDR3 region: CASSSSRVMNTEAFF. The DNA of the CDR3 is TGTGCCAGCAGCTCGTCCAGGGTCATGAACACTGAAGCTTTCTTT.

Many counts were recorded for this clonotype. The rearrangement uses TRBV7-3 and TRBJ1-5; D unresolved. The V gene lost 2 bases and the J gene lost 8 bases, with 4 bases spanning the gap. Germline CDR1 reads SGHTA; CDR2 reads FQGTGA. The CDR3 runs to 11 residues. The CDR3 DNA reads TGTGCCAGCAGCTTACGTGAGCCCCAGCATTTT. This encodes CASSLREPQHF.

V is TRBV6-5 and J is TRBJ1-1; D possibly corresponds to TRBD1 (6 bases). In germline, CDR1 is MNHEY, CDR2 SVGAGI. With 2 bases removed from V and 10 bases from J, the gap between germline ends came to 17 bases. The CDR3 runs to 14 residues. The CDR3 nucleotides read TGTGCCAGCAGTTACGAGGTTGGGGGGCTCGGAGCTTTCTTT. Translating gives CASSYEVGGLGAFF.

The table lists this clonotype with a few counts. The chain links TRBV11-2 to TRBJ2-7; D is unresolved. Germline-derived CDR1 and CDR2 are SGHAT and FQNNGV. V was trimmed by 4 bases and J by 2 bases, leaving 9 bases between them. The CDR3 totals 13 residues. The CDR3 DNA follows: TGTGCCAGCAGCTATGACTCTACCTACGAGCAGTACTTC. Translation gives CASSYDSTYEQYF.

This clonotype was seen repeatedly, ten times or more. This chain joins TRBV10-1 and TRBJ2-7; D may be TRBD2 (6 bases). Germline CDR1 is WNHNN and CDR2 is SYGVQD (reference sequence). The V end was cut by 5 bases, the J end by 5 bases, with 13 bases between. The CDR3 is 13 amino acids. The CDR3 region has the DNA TGCGCCAGCAGTCCCGCGGGGCGGGACGAGCAGTACTTC. It encodes CASSPAGRDEQYF.